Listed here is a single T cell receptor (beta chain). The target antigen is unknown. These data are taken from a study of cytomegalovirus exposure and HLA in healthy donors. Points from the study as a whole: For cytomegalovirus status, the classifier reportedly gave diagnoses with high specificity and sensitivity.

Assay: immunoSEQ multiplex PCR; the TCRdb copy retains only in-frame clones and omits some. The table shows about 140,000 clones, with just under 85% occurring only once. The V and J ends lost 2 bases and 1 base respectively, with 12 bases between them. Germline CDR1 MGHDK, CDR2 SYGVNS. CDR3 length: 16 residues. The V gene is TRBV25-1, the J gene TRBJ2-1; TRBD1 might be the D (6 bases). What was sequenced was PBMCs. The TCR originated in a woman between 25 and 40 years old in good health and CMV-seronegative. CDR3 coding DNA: TGTGCCAGCAGTGAAAACTGGGGGCGTTCCTACAATGAGCAGTTCTTC. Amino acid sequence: CASSENWGRSYNEQFF. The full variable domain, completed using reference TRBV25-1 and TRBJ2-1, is EADIYQTPRYLVIGTGKKITLECSQTMGHDKMYWYQQDPGMELHLIHYSYGVNSTEKGDLSSESTVSRIRTEHFPLTLESARPSHTSQYLCASSENWGRSYNEQFFGPGTRLTVL.